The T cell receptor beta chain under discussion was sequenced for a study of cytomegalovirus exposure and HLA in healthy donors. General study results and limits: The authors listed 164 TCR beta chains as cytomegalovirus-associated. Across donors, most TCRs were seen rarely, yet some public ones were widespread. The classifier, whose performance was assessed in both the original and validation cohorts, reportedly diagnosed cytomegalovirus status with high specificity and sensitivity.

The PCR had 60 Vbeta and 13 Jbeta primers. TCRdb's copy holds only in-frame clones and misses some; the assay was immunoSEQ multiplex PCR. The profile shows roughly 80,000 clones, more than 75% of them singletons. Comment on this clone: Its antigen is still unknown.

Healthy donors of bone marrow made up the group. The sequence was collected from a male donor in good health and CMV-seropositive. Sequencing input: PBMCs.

Written as DNA, the CDR3 is TGTGCCAGCAGCTTAGGCGGCGGTCCGAACACCGGGGAGCTGTTTTTT. Protein: CASSLGGGPNTGELFF. The chain carries TRBV7-2 and TRBJ2-2; D not certain. Germline V CDR1 and CDR2: SGHTA, FQGNSA. With 1 base removed from V and 0 bases from J, the gap between germline ends came to 9 bases. The CDR3 covers 16 residues.